These 26 T cell receptor beta chains originate from one sample sequenced in a study of blood T cell repertoires in COVID-19. Assay: immunoSEQ multiplex PCR; the TCRdb copy retains only in-frame clones and omits some. The sample holds about 150,000 clones, approximately 83% seen once. Sequencing used peripheral blood. The receptors derive from a woman aged 60-75 years with COVID-19, enrolled during active disease.

The CDR3 DNA is TGTGCCAGCAGCCTACAGGGAACGAACACTGAAGCTTTCTTT. This codes for CASSLQGTNTEAFF. The rearrangement uses TRBV3-1 (or the pseudogene TRBV3-2) and TRBJ1-1, with D possibly TRBD1 on 6 matching bases. The CDR3 is made up of 14 amino acids. Germline CDR1 LGHDT, CDR2 YNNKEL (reference sequence). Trimming pared 4 bases from V and 1 base from J, leaving 10 bases between.

This rearrangement joins TRBV5-1 to TRBJ1-1; TRBD1 matches at 7 bases. The CDR3 consists of 14 residues. The germline V gene has CDR1 SGHRS and CDR2 YFSETQ. J gave up 3 bases and V 0 bases, and 2 bases lay outside the gene matches. The CDR3 region is CASSLGQGYTEAFF. The CDR3 DNA is TGCGCCAGCAGCTTGGGACAGGGCTACACTGAAGCTTTCTTT.

In its sample, this clone was seen a few times. The rearrangement joins TRBV5-1 to TRBJ1-3; TRBD1 agrees at 11 bases. Trimming removed 5 bases from V and 1 base from J; junction bases left unmatched: 2. The CDR3 covers 15 residues. CDR1 SGHRS and CDR2 YFSETQ come from the germline V gene. This chain's CDR3 is CASRDRGHSGNTIYF. CDR3 DNA sequence: TGCGCCAGCAGGGACAGGGGGCATTCTGGAAACACCATATATTTT.

CDR3 residues: CASSVKGDRGWPQHF. In DNA form, the CDR3 reads TGTGCCAGCAGCGTAAAAGGGGACAGGGGGTGGCCCCAGCATTTT. The J gene is TRBJ1-5, the V gene TRBV9, with TRBD1 matching 11 bases. CDR1 SGDLS and CDR2 YYNGEE come from the germline V gene. J gave up 9 bases and V 1 base, and 6 bases lay outside the gene matches. This CDR3 is 15 amino acids long. The entire variable domain, with the rest obtained from reference TRBV9 and TRBJ1-5, is as follows: DSGVTQTPKHLITATGQRVTLRCSPRSGDLSVYWYQQSLDQGLQFLIQYYNGEERAKGNILERFSAQQFPDLHSELNLSSLELGDSALYFCASSVKGDRGWPQHFGDGTRLSIL.

V and J are TRBV27 and TRBJ1-1, with 7 bases identical to TRBD1. Trimming cost V 8 bases and J 2 bases; bases outside gene matches: 8. The CDR3 contains 14 residues. CDR1 is MNHEY, CDR2 SMNVEV, per germline (reference sequence). Written as DNA, the CDR3 is TGTGCCAGCGAAAGGAGGGGGCGAAACACTGAAGCTTTCTTT. Translating it yields CASERRGRNTEAFF.

The chain recombines TRBV3-1 (or the pseudogene TRBV3-2) with TRBJ2-1; 8 bases are shared with TRBD2. Looked up from germline, CDR1 is LGHDT and CDR2 is YNNKEL (reference sequence). Trimming cost V 1 base and J 0 bases; bases outside gene matches: 8. The CDR3 runs to 18 residues. DNA for the CDR3: TGTGCCAGCAGCCAAGGGTATAGCGGGGTGAGCTCCTACAATGAGCAGTTCTTC. The encoded protein is CASSQGYSGVSSYNEQFF.

The chain recombines TRBV20-1 with TRBJ1-2; TRBD1 might be the D (6 bases). This CDR3 region has 11 residues. Germline CDR1 is DFQATT and CDR2 is SNEGSKA (reference sequence). The CDR3 loop reads CRGAGIYGYTF. CDR3 bases: TGCAGGGGGGCCGGAATCTATGGCTACACCTTC.

The gene calls are TRBV19 and TRBJ1-4, with a tentative D call TRBD1 (6 bases). This CDR3 contains 14 residues. Trimming pared 6 bases from V and 7 bases from J, leaving 15 bases between. CDR1 is LNHDA, CDR2 SQIVND, per germline (reference sequence). The CDR3 here is CASSPQGWSEKLFF. In DNA form, the CDR3 reads TGTGCCAGTAGCCCACAGGGTTGGAGTGAAAAACTGTTTTTT. The full variable domain, rest sourced from reference TRBV19 and TRBJ1-4, is DGGITQSPKYLFRKEGQNVTLSCEQNLNHDAMYWYRQDPGQGLRLIYYSQIVNDFQKGDIAEGYSVSREKKESFPLTVTSAQKNPTAFYLCASSPQGWSEKLFFGSGTQLSVL.

This rearrangement joins TRBV2 to TRBJ2-5; TRBD1 might be the D (7 bases). Trimming left V 3 bases short and J 6 bases short, with 20 bases between. Germline CDR1 is SNHLY and CDR2 is FYNNEI. This CDR3 is built from 16 residues. CDR3 nucleotide sequence: TGTGCCAGCAGTGAGAGTAAGATCGGAGGGGGCCAGACCCAGTACTTC. It yields the protein CASSESKIGGGQTQYF.

The chain combines TRBV6-5 with TRBJ1-3, with 10 bases fitting TRBD1. The CDR3 spans 15 residues. The V gene's germline CDR1 is MNHEY and CDR2 SVGAGI. The trim removed 5 bases at V and 3 bases at J, leaving 4 bases unmatched. CDR3 sequence (DNA): TGTGCCAGCAGTCCGGGACAGGGGTATGGAAACACCATATATTTT. The encoded protein is CASSPGQGYGNTIYF.

V usage is TRBV29-1 and J usage is TRBJ1-1; D gene ambiguous. Germline loops: CDR1 SQVTM, CDR2 ANQGSEA. Between the trimmed V and J ends, which lost 0 bases and 5 bases, there was a span of 7 bases. The CDR3 covers 12 residues. CDR3: CSVEDLRTEAFF. DNA of the CDR3: TGCAGCGTTGAAGATCTTCGGACTGAAGCTTTCTTT.

The chain joins TRBV19 to TRBJ2-7; 10 nucleotides align to TRBD1. Germline V gives CDR1 LNHDA, CDR2 SQIVND (reference sequence). The CDR3 extends over 13 amino acids. V dropped 6 bases and J dropped 6; count of bases not matched to a gene: 5. The CDR3 reads CASRWTGGIEQYF. DNA of the CDR3: TGTGCCAGTAGATGGACAGGGGGAATCGAGCAGTACTTC.

About this clone: Its ends do not fully match the called genes, so a read error is possible. The chain couples TRBV7-7 to TRBJ1-1, with 10 bases matching TRBD1. The germline gives CDR1 SSHAT, CDR2 FNYEAQ (reference sequence). The CDR3 sequence is 15 residues long. CDR3 bases: TGTGCTAGCAGCCCGCCCGTTGGGACAGGGGCTGAAGCTTTCTTT. Amino acids: CASSPPVGTGAEAFF.

The chain carries TRBV7-2 and TRBJ2-1, with 10 bases that match TRBD2. The V gene's germline CDR1 is SGHTA and CDR2 FQGNSA. J gave up 4 bases and V 5 bases, and 5 bases lay outside the gene matches. This CDR3 contains 15 residues. This CDR3 reads CASSPRTSGYNEQFF. The CDR3 nucleotides are TGTGCCAGCAGCCCCCGGACTAGCGGTTACAATGAGCAGTTCTTC. Looking up the rest from reference TRBV7-2 and TRBJ2-1 gives the full variable domain: GAGVSQSPSNKVTEKGKDVELRCDPISGHTALYWYRQSLGQGLEFLIYFQGNSAPDKSGLPSDRFSAERTGGSVSTLTIQRTQQEDSAVYLCASSPRTSGYNEQFFGPGTRLTVL.

The chain recombines TRBV18 with TRBJ1-2, with a possible D match to TRBD1 (6 bases). Germline values: CDR1 KGHSH, CDR2 LQKENI. The germline V and J ends were trimmed by 10 bases and 5 bases, with 17 bases remaining between them. The CDR3 contains 13 residues. As DNA, the CDR3 is TGTGCCACAAAACAGGGAATTGAATATGGCTACACCTTC. It yields the protein CATKQGIEYGYTF.

V usage is TRBV2 and J usage is TRBJ1-2; 9 nucleotides line up with TRBD1. The V and J ends lost 5 bases and 2 bases, in that order; junction bases with no gene match: 6. The CDR3 has 15 amino acids. The germline V gene encodes CDR1 SNHLY and CDR2 FYNNEI. The CDR3 DNA follows: TGTGCCAGCAGTCAACGGACAGGGGCCAACTATGGCTACACCTTC. Translation gives CASSQRTGANYGYTF.

The chain carries TRBV11-1 and TRBJ1-6; no firm D call. V lost 5 bases to trimming and J lost 5 bases, with 13 bases between them. The CDR3 totals 15 residues. Germline assignment: CDR1 SGHAT and CDR2 FQDESV (reference sequence). The DNA of the CDR3 is TGTGCCAGCAGCCCAAGCGGCAGACATAATTCACCCCTCCACTTT. Amino acids: CASSPSGRHNSPLHF.

The chain carries TRBV18 and TRBJ1-1; no reliable D call. The CDR3 runs to 14 residues. V was pared by 2 bases and J by 0 bases, with 7 bases between. Per the germline V gene, CDR1 is KGHSH and CDR2 is LQKENI. As DNA, the CDR3 is TGTGCCAGCTCACCATCAAACATGAACACTGAAGCTTTCTTT. Its translation: CASSPSNMNTEAFF.

This clone is a singleton in its sample. The CDR3 DNA reads as TGTGCCACCAGCTCGACAGGGAGTAATCAGCCCCAGCATTTT. Translated, it gives CATSSTGSNQPQHF. This rearrangement joins TRBV24-1 to TRBJ1-5, with TRBD1 identical over 7 bases. The CDR3 has 14 residues. Germline trimming cut 7 bases from V and 4 bases from J; bases unmatched to any gene: 6. Germline V gene sequence: CDR1 KGHDR, CDR2 SFDVKD.

This sequence joins TRBV10-3 and TRBJ2-3; 10 positions match TRBD2. This CDR3 region has 13 residues. Germline lookup yields CDR1 ENHRY and CDR2 SYGVKD. With V trimmed by 10 bases and J by 5 bases, 6 bases remained unmatched. The CDR3: CATTEREGDTQYF. CDR3 DNA sequence: TGTGCCACCACCGAGCGGGAGGGAGATACGCAGTATTTT.

The rearrangement joins TRBV19 to TRBJ1-5; D not resolved. The germline V and J ends were trimmed by 5 bases and 6 bases, with 11 bases remaining between them. The germline V gene has CDR1 LNHDA and CDR2 SQIVND (reference sequence). The CDR3 spans 13 residues. In DNA form, the CDR3 reads TGTGCCAGTAGTGCGGGTAGGCGTCAGCCCCAGCATTTT. Residues: CASSAGRRQPQHF.

V and J are TRBV6-5 and TRBJ1-5; D gene uncertain. This CDR3 is built from 14 residues. Germline loops: CDR1 MNHEY, CDR2 SVGAGI. The V gene lost 2 bases and the J gene lost 5 bases, with 10 bases spanning the gap. CDR3 residues: CASSYAGRDQPQHF. The CDR3, as DNA: TGTGCCAGCAGTTACGCGGGGAGGGATCAGCCCCAGCATTTT.

A few counts support this clone. For the CDR3, the DNA is TGTGCCAGCAGCGTAGAGGGACAGGGAAATGAAAAACTGTTTTTT. Translated, it gives CASSVEGQGNEKLFF. The chain joins TRBV9 to TRBJ1-4; the match to TRBD1 covers 9 bases. Looked up from germline, CDR1 is SGDLS and CDR2 is YYNGEE. With 0 bases clipped from V and 5 bases from J, the junction kept 2 bases outside the gene matches. The CDR3 has 15 amino acids.

CDR3 bases: TGTGCCAGCAGCTTGGACAGGGTAAATTCACCCCTCCACTTT. The encoded protein is CASSLDRVNSPLHF. The chain is built from TRBV11-1 and TRBJ1-6; 8 bases line up with TRBD1. This CDR3 spans 14 amino acids. The germline gives CDR1 SGHAT, CDR2 FQDESV (reference sequence). Losses at the gene ends were 3 bases for V and 7 bases for J; bases not matched to a gene: 2.

This clone was observed a few times. The chain carries TRBV24-1 and TRBJ2-2; tentatively, D is TRBD1 (5 bases). Trimming removed 1 base from V and 6 bases from J, with 11 bases in between. In germline, CDR1 is KGHDR, CDR2 SFDVKD. The CDR3 loop spans 15 amino acids. CDR3 sequence: CATSDFRGRSGELFF. Here the CDR3 DNA reads TGTGCCACCAGTGATTTTAGGGGAAGATCCGGGGAGCTGTTTTTT.

V is TRBV29-1 and J is TRBJ2-2; D call uncertain. Germline V lookup: CDR1 SQVTM, CDR2 ANQGSEA. Trimming left V 4 bases short and J 6 bases short, with 6 bases between. This CDR3 spans 11 amino acids. The CDR3 nucleotides read TGCAGCGTTGGGAGTCCCGGGGAGCTGTTTTTT. This codes for CSVGSPGELFF.